The sequence of this TCR beta chain was determined in a study of TIL therapy for anti-PD-1-resistant metastatic lung cancer. This was the immunoSEQ v3 assay. Here immunoSEQ multiplex PCR was the method, and the copy in TCRdb shows in-frame clones only, minus some. The table includes 20,000 to 25,000 clones, over 70% detected once. Germline CDR1 MNHEY, CDR2 SVGAGI. This CDR3 spans 14 amino acids. The junction had 3 bases not matched to a gene; V was cut back by 6 bases and J by 0 bases. Time point in this sample: pre-treatment sample, taken before nivolumab and TIL therapy. The TCR originated in a person between 25 and 80 years old with non-small cell lung cancer. Sequencing was performed on blood, taken at baseline. V gene TRBV6-5 combines with J gene TRBJ1-2, with 8 bases identical to TRBD1. The CDR3 is CASRMTGANYGYTF. CDR3 nucleotide sequence: TGTGCCAGCAGGATGACAGGGGCTAACTATGGCTACACCTTC.